This T cell receptor (beta chain) is drawn from a study of blood T cell repertoires in COVID-19. The sample holds one count of this clone. The CDR3 is made up of 13 amino acids. Germline-derived CDR1 and CDR2 are MNHEY and SVGAGI. J was trimmed by 8 bases and V by 6 bases; bases with no gene match: 8. In the original analysis: Reference gene primer amplification gave estimated nucleated cell counts. Only in-frame clones appear in the TCRdb table, and some are missing; sequencing was by immunoSEQ multiplex PCR. V and J calls and clone size follow that table, whereas D and trimming were derived from the DNA. The table has tens of thousands of clones, 75% to 85% seen once.

The sequence came from a human donor in a cohort sampled during active COVID-19. This chain joins TRBV6-5 and TRBJ2-5; 8 bases are shared with TRBD1. Sample: peripheral blood. The CDR3 region is CASRPGTGFTQYF. The CDR3 DNA follows: TGTGCCAGCAGACCCGGGACAGGCTTCACCCAGTACTTC.